This T cell receptor beta chain is drawn from a study of blood T cell repertoires in COVID-19. Libraries were prepared by immunoSEQ multiplex PCR; TCRdb keeps only in-frame clonotypes and omits some of them. The table records about 45,000 clones, around nine tenths of them present only once. V was pared by 3 bases and J by 6 bases, with 18 bases between. The CDR3 is made up of 16 amino acids. Germline CDR1 and CDR2: MDHEN and SYDVKM. The sequence derives from a man aged 65-85 years with active COVID-19. The specimen sequenced was peripheral blood. The rearrangement uses TRBV28 and TRBJ1-5; a weak D match, TRBD1 (6 bases). Written as DNA, the CDR3 is TGTGCCAGCAGTTTGGTGGGGGCTCTTTTGGGTCAGCCCCAGCATTTT. Encoded protein: CASSLVGALLGQPQHF.